This note documents a single T cell receptor (beta chain) sequence. Its antigen is not yet known. No much larger clone is present one base from it, and per-base qualities are unavailable. The immunoSEQ Assay, a bias-controlled multiplex PCR, was used to amplify TCRbeta CDR3 regions from genomic DNA. The published analysis was carried out like this. Within the assay, amplification of reference gene primers was used to estimate how many nucleated cells each sample contained. Sequence reads were collapsed and filtered to measure the absolute abundance of every unique TCRbeta CDR3 rearrangement. Productive Simpson clonality was computed per sample as the square root of Simpson's diversity index over productive rearrangements. The immuneACCESS repertoire file appears here via TCRdb, limited to in-frame rearrangements. These files lack a portion of the clones; in checked studies, under half of the deficit traces to unresolved V genes, and the cause of the others is not known. V and J calls and clone size are copied from that table; D and trimming were computed from the DNA. In all, the sample holds about 230,000 clones, and around 81% of those were seen once. Around 4.4% of the sample is in the top ten clones.

Measured from the cysteine to the phenylalanine, the CDR3 is 16 residues long. The read is trimmed to its CDR3 DNA, 48 bases read in frame from base 1. Looking up the germline V gene (reference sequence) yields CDR1 LNHDA and CDR2 SQIVND. Compared with germline, V lacks 6 bases and J lacks 1 base; bases without a gene match: 10. This sample is part of a study of blood T cell repertoires in COVID-19 (dated by TCRdb to 2019 to 2021). Regarding the research as a whole: Samples covering the acute and convalescent phases of COVID-19 were provided by collaborators in the United States, Italy and Spain. Nearly every sample came with metadata listing a de-identified subject ID, COVID-19 status, age in years and sex. The samples were drawn from the first 160 participants of the ongoing ImmuneRACE study and from 950 to 1,500 subjects provided by 6 global collaborators. The repertoires were released in a freely available public database meant as a resource for research on the immune response to SARS-CoV-2. Where available, HLA class I and class II types were taken from metadata supplied by the sample provider and were not determined by assay-based typing. The dataset comprised deeply sampled blood TCRbeta repertoires from subjects exposed to, actively infected with, or recovered from COVID-19. The material from the prospective study consisted of cDNA or gDNA derived from T cells, B-cell-depleted T cells, or PBMCs. Broad study findings and their caveats: The amount of clinical and demographic metadata varied by source and participant and was provided uncurated.

The collaborating institutions used their own protocols to collect whole blood in K2EDTA tubes. For TCRbeta analysis, collaborator samples were shipped as frozen whole blood, as isolated PBMCs, or as DNA extracted from either sample type. Sequencing input: peripheral blood. The rearranged segments are TRBV19 and TRBJ2-5, and TRBD2 matches 8 of the central bases. This TCR derives from a man in his fifties or sixties with active or convalescent COVID-19. The DNA sequence is TGTGCCAGTAGCATGACGGCCGGGGGGGCCCAAGAGACCCAGTACTTC. Its translation reads: CASSMTAGGAQETQYF.